These T cell receptor beta chains were read from a single sample in a study of blood T cell repertoires in COVID-19. Repertoires were generated with immunoSEQ multiplex PCR, while TCRdb's copy carries only in-frame clones and drops some. The sample records 130,000 to 150,000 clones, about 87% being singletons. Input material: peripheral blood. These receptors were collected from a man aged 45-60 years who had recovered from COVID-19. Each CDR3 is given with its conserved first and last residue. A D gene is named only where the DNA matches it firmly. Only part of the rows carry a size: once, few, many, or a class if the clone is expanded.

abundance,d_gene,j_gene,v_gene,CDR3aa,CDR3nt
.,.,TRBJ2-3,TRBV18,CASSGSKNTDTQYF,TGTGCCAGCTCAGGGAGCAAGAACACAGATACGCAGTATTTT
.,TRBD1,TRBJ1-1,TRBV9,CASSVEEGATEAFF,TGTGCCAGCAGCGTAGAAGAGGGGGCGACTGAAGCTTTCTTT
.,.,TRBJ2-1,TRBV12-2,CASRLALGTGIVDGYNEQFF,TGTGCAAGTCGCTTAGCCCTCGGGACAGGGATCGTTGATGGCTACAATGAGCAGTTCTTC
.,TRBD2,TRBJ2-5,TRBV9,CASTPIGTSKETQYF,TGTGCCAGCACCCCGATCGGGACTAGTAAAGAGACCCAGTACTTC
.,TRBD1,TRBJ2-5,TRBV4-1,CASSQGMQNRGRETQYF,TGCGCCAGCAGCCAAGGGATGCAGAACAGGGGGAGGGAGACCCAGTACTTC
few,TRBD1,TRBJ2-2,TRBV5-1,CASTLTGQGDTGELFF,TGCGCCAGCACCCTAACGGGGCAGGGGGACACCGGGGAGCTGTTTTTT
once,TRBD1,TRBJ2-7,TRBV29-1,CSVEVAGGTDEQYF,TGCAGCGTTGAAGTGGCAGGGGGCACGGACGAGCAGTACTTC
.,.,TRBJ2-2,TRBV7-3,CASSFEQDTGELFF,TGTGCCAGCAGCTTCGAGCAGGACACCGGGGAGCTGTTTTTT
.,TRBD2,TRBJ2-5,TRBV7-2,CASSFHGLAGEETQYF,TGTGCCAGCAGCTTCCATGGACTAGCGGGGGAAGAGACCCAGTACTTC
.,TRBD1,TRBJ1-4,TRBV6-5,CASRSQGAEKLFF,TGTGCCAGCCGGAGCCAGGGGGCTGAAAAACTGTTTTTT
.,.,TRBJ1-6,TRBV5-6,CASSLFGGGGSPLHF,TGTGCCAGCAGCTTGTTCGGGGGGGGAGGTTCACCCCTCCACTTT
.,.,TRBJ2-1,TRBV20-1,CSASETTYNEQFF,TGCAGTGCTAGTGAAACAACCTACAATGAGCAGTTCTTC
.,.,TRBJ2-2,TRBV21-1,CASSKVRTGGENTGELFF,TGTGCCAGCAGCAAAGTGAGGACAGGGGGCGAGAACACCGGGGAGCTGTTTTTT
.,.,TRBJ1-4,TRBV6-6,CASSWGGTNEKLFF,TGTGCCAGCAGTTGGGGAGGGACTAATGAAAAACTGTTTTTT
.,TRBD2,TRBJ2-3,TRBV9,CASSVGNSGGVTDTQYF,TGTGCCAGCAGCGTAGGAAACTCGGGGGGGGTCACAGATACGCAGTATTTT
.,.,TRBJ2-7,TRBV27,CARPRSRQSGQQYF,TGTGCCAGGCCCCGTTCGCGGCAGTCTGGTCAGCAGTACTTC
.,.,TRBJ2-7,TRBV7-2,CASSLEGRLGEQYF,TGTGCCAGCAGCTTAGAAGGTCGACTTGGGGAGCAGTACTTC
.,.,TRBJ2-2,TRBV29-1,CSVEPTRTGELFF,TGCAGCGTTGAACCGACTCGCACCGGGGAGCTGTTTTTT
once,TRBD1,TRBJ1-6,TRBV19,CASSTSGQTNSPLHF,TGTGCCAGTAGCACCTCGGGACAGACTAATTCACCCCTCCACTTT
.,TRBD1,TRBJ2-7,TRBV7-2,CASSLTGTGIYF,TGTGCCAGCAGCTTGACCGGGACAGGGATTTACTTC
.,.,TRBJ1-4,TRBV4-3,CASSQDPRAGRGFNEKLFF,TGCGCCAGCAGCCAAGATCCGCGGGCGGGGCGGGGTTTTAATGAAAAACTGTTTTTT
.,TRBD1,TRBJ2-3,TRBV19,CASSIILTGTTDTQYF,TGTGCCAGTAGTATTATCCTGACAGGGACCACAGATACGCAGTATTTT
.,TRBD1,TRBJ2-7,TRBV25-1,CASSEMIGTGDHEQYF,TGTGCCAGCAGTGAGATGATAGGGACAGGGGACCACGAGCAGTACTTC
once,TRBD1,TRBJ1-1,TRBV10-3,CAISETGTGVINGEAFF,TGTGCCATCAGTGAGACCGGGACAGGGGTGATTAACGGTGAAGCTTTCTTT
.,TRBD2,TRBJ2-7,TRBV3-1/TRBV3-2,CASSQDGRGRASYEQYF,TGTGCCAGCAGCCAAGATGGCCGGGGGAGGGCCTCCTACGAGCAGTACTTC
.,TRBD1,TRBJ2-1,TRBV19,CATGTAYNEQFF,TGTGCCACAGGGACAGCCTACAATGAGCAGTTCTTC
.,TRBD1,TRBJ1-4,TRBV5-1,CASSLTGTGAGDNEKLFF,TGCGCCAGCAGCTTAACCGGGACAGGGGCGGGGGATAATGAAAAACTGTTTTTT
.,.,TRBJ1-3,TRBV18,CASSPETDSGNTIYF,TGTGCCAGCTCACCTGAGACAGACTCTGGAAACACCATATATTTT
many,TRBD1,TRBJ2-7,TRBV4-2,CASSQGDRGPYEQYF,TGTGCCAGCAGCCAAGGGGACAGGGGGCCGTACGAGCAGTACTTC
.,TRBD1,TRBJ1-2,TRBV7-2,CASSPRTGEGQGYTF,TGTGCCAGCAGCCCCCGAACAGGGGAAGGGCAGGGCTACACCTTC
.,TRBD1,TRBJ1-1,TRBV12-3/TRBV12-4,CASRDSQNTEAFF,TGTGCCAGTCGGGACAGTCAGAACACTGAAGCTTTCTTT
.,TRBD1,TRBJ2-1,TRBV7-9,CASSFPGTGHNEQFF,TGTGCCAGCAGCTTTCCCGGGACAGGGCACAATGAGCAGTTCTTC
.,.,TRBJ1-3,TRBV6-5,CASSLGGEPGNTIYF,TGTGCCAGCTCTCTAGGCGGGGAACCTGGAAACACCATATATTTT
once,.,TRBJ2-3,TRBV6-6,CASSYPGTDTQYF,TGTGCCAGCAGTTACCCAGGCACAGATACGCAGTATTTT
.,.,TRBJ1-2,TRBV9,CASSVGVDSLYGYTF,TGTGCCAGCAGCGTAGGGGTGGACAGCCTCTATGGCTACACCTTC
.,TRBD1,TRBJ1-2,TRBV5-1,CASSPRGGTGGSYGYTF,TGCGCCAGCAGCCCCCGCGGAGGGACAGGGGGCAGCTATGGCTACACCTTC
.,TRBD1,TRBJ1-1,TRBV6-2/TRBV6-3,CASSYSRNRKQGVNPEAFF,TGTGCCAGCAGTTACTCGAGGAACAGAAAACAGGGGGTGAACCCTGAAGCTTTCTTT
.,.,TRBJ1-2,TRBV18,CASSLRAGSSYTF,TGTGCCAGCTCACTTCGTGCGGGGTCGAGCTACACCTTC
.,.,TRBJ1-5,TRBV3-1/TRBV3-2,CASSQDPGGGPQHF,TGTGCCAGCAGCCAAGATCCGGGGGGGGGACCCCAGCATTTT
.,TRBD1,TRBJ1-1,TRBV4-1,CASSHWTGSWNTEAFF,TGCGCCAGCAGCCATTGGACAGGGTCATGGAACACTGAAGCTTTCTTT
.,TRBD1,TRBJ2-7,TRBV6-5,CASRSTDRGYEQYF,TGTGCCAGCAGAAGCACCGACAGGGGCTACGAGCAGTACTTC
.,TRBD1,TRBJ1-2,TRBV7-9,CASSLKGTGIGYTF,TGTGCCAGCAGCCTGAAGGGGACAGGGATTGGCTACACCTTC
.,TRBD1,TRBJ1-2,TRBV6-5,CASSSRGPPYGYTF,TGTGCCAGCAGCTCCAGGGGGCCTCCATATGGCTACACCTTC
.,TRBD1,TRBJ2-3,TRBV18,CASSPPPTGMNTQYF,TGTGCCAGCTCACCACCCCCGACAGGGATGAATACGCAGTATTTT
.,.,TRBJ2-7,TRBV7-2,CASSLGGDGTYEQYF,TGTGCCAGCAGCTTAGGGGGGGACGGAACCTACGAGCAGTACTTC